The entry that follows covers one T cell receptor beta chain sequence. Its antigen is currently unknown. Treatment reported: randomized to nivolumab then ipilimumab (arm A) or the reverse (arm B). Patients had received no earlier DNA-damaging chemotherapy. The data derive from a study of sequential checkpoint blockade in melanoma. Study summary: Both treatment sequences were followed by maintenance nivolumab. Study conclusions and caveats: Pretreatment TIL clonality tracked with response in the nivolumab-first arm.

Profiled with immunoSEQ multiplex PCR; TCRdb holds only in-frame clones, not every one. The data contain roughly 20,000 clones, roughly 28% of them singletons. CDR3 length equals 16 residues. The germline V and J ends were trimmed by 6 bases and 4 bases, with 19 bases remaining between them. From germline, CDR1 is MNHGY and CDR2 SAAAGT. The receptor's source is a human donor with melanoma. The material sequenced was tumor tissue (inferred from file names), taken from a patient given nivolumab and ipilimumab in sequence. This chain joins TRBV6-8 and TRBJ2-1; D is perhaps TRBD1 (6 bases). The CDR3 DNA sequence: TGTGCCAGCAGCCCTATAGACTCCGGGACATACAATGAGCAGTTCTTC. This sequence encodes CASSPIDSGTYNEQFF.